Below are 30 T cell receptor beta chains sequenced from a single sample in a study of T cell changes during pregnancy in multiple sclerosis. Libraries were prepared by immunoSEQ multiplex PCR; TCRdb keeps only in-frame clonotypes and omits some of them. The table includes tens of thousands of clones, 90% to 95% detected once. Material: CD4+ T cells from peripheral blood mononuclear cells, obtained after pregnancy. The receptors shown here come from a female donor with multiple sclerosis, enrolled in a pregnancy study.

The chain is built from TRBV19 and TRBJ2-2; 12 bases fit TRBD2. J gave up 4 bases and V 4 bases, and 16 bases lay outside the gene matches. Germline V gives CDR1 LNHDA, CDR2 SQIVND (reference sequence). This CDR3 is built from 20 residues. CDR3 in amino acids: CASSNRGRLAGGPRTGELFF. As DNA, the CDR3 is TGTGCCAGTAGTAACAGGGGGCGTCTAGCGGGAGGGCCTCGCACCGGGGAGCTGTTTTTT.

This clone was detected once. The CDR3 region has the DNA TGTGCCAGCAGCTTAACAGGGGTAAATTACAATGAGCAGTTCTTC. This codes for CASSLTGVNYNEQFF. The chain has TRBV7-2 and TRBJ2-1; 7 bases line up with TRBD1. The CDR3 length is 15 residues. Trimming cost V 2 bases and J 4 bases; bases outside gene matches: 5. Germline CDR1 reads SGHTA; CDR2 reads FQGNSA.

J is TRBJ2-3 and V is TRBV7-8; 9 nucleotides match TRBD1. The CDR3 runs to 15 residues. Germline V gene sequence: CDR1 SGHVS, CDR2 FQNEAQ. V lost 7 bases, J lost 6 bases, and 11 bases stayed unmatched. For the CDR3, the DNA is TGTGCCAGCACCTCCCCGGGACAGGGCGGCGATACGCAGTATTTT. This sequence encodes CASTSPGQGGDTQYF.

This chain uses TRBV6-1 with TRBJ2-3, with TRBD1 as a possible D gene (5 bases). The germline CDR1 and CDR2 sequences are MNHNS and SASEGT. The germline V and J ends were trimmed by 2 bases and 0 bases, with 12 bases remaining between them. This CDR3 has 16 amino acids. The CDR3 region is CASSEQTGSSTDTQYF. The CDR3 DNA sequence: TGTGCCAGCAGTGAACAAACAGGCTCTAGCACAGATACGCAGTATTTT.

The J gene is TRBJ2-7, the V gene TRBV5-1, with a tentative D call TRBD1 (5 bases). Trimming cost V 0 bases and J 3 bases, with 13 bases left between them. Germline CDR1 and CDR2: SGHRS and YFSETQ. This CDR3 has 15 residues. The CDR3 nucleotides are TGCGCCAGCAGCTTGGTTGGGGCCTCAGACTACGAGCAGTACTTC. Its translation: CASSLVGASDYEQYF.

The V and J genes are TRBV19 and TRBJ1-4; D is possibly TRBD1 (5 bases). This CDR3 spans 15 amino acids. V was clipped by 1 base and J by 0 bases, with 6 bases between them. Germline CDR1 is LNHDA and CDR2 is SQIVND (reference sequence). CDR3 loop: CASSIGRATNEKLFF. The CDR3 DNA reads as TGTGCCAGTAGTATAGGCAGGGCAACTAATGAAAAACTGTTTTTT.

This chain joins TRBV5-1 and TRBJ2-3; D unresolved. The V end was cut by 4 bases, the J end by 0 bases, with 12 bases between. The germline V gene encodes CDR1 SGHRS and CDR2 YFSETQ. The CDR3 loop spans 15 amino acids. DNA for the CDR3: TGCGCCAGCAGCCCGGTTGGTTCTAGCACAGATACGCAGTATTTT. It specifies CASSPVGSSTDTQYF.

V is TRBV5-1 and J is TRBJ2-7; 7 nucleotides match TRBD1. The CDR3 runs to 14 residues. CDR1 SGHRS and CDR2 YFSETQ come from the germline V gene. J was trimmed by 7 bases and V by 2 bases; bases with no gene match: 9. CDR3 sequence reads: CASSFGQGVREQYF. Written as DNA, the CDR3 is TGCGCCAGCAGCTTTGGTCAGGGGGTCCGAGAGCAGTACTTC. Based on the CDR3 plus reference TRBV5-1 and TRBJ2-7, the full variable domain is KAGVTQTPRYLIKTRGQQVTLSCSPISGHRSVSWYQQTPGQGLQFLFEYFSETQRNKGNFPGRFSGRQFSNSRSEMNVSTLELGDSALYLCASSFGQGVREQYFGPGTRLTVT.

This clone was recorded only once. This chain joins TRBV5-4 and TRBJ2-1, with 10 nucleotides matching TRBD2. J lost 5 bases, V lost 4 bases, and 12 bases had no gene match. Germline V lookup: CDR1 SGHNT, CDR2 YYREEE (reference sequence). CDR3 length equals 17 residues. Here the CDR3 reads CASSRGGAGGGNNEQFF. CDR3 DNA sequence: TGTGCCAGCAGCCGCGGGGGAGCGGGAGGGGGGAACAATGAGCAGTTCTTC.

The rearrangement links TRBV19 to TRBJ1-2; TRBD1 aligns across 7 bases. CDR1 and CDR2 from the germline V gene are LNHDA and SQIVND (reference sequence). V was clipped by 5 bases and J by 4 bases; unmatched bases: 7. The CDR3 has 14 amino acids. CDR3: CASSPGGGRYGYTF. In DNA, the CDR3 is TGTGCCAGTAGTCCAGGAGGGGGCCGCTATGGCTACACCTTC.

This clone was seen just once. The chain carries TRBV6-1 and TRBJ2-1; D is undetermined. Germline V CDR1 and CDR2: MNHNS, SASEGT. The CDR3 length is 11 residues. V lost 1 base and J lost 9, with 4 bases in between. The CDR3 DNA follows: TGTGCCAGCAGTGAAGTAATTGAGCAGTTCTTC. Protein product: CASSEVIEQFF.

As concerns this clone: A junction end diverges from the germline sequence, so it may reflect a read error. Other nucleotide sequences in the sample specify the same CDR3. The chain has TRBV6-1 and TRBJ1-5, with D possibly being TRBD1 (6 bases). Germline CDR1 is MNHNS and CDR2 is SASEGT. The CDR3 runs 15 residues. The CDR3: CASTGTNLSNQPQHF. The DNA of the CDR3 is TGTGCTAGCACCGGGACAAACCTTAGCAATCAGCCCCAGCATTTT.

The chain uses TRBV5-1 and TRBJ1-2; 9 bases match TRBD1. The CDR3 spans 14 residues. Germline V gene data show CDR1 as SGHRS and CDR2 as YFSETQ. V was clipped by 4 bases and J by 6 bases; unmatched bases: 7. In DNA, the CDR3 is TGCGCCAGCAGCCTGGGACAGGGAACGGATGGCTACACCTTC. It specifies CASSLGQGTDGYTF.

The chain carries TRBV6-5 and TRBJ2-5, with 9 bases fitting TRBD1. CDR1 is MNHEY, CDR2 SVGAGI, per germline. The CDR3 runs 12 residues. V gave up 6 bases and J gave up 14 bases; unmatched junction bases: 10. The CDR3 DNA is TGTGCCAGCAGCAAGACAGGGGGGATGCTATACTTC. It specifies CASSKTGGMLYF.

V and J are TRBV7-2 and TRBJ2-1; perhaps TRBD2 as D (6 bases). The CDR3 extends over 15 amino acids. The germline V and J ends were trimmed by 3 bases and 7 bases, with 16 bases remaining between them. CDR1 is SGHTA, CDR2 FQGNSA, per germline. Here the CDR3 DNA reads TGTGCCAGCAGCTTTGGCGGGGAAGCCGGTAATGAGCAGTTCTTC. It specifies CASSFGGEAGNEQFF.

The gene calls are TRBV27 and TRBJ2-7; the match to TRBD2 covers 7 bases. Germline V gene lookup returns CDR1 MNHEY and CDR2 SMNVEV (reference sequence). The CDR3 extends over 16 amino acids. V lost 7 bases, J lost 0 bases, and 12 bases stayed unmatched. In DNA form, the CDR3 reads TGTGCCAGCATTGCAAGCGGGGCGATAAGCTCCTACGAGCAGTACTTC. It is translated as CASIASGAISSYEQYF.

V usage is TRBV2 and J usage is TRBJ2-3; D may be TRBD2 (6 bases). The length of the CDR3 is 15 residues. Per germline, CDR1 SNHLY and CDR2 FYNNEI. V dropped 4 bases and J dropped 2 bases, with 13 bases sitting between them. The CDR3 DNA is TGTGCCAGCAGTGCCGGGGGTTACCACACAGATACGCAGTATTTT. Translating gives CASSAGGYHTDTQYF.

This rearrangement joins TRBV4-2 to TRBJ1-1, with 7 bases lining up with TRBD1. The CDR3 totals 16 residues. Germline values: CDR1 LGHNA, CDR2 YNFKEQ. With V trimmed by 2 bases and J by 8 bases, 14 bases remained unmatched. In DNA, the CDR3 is TGTGCCAGCAGCCAATCTCCGGGACAGACGACGGTGGAAGCTTTCTTT. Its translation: CASSQSPGQTTVEAFF.

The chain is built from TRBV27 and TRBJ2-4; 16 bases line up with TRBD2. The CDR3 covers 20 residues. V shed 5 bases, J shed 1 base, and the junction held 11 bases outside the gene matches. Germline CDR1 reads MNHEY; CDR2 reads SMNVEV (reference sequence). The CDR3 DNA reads TGTGCCAGCAGTCCAGAACCAGGGACTAGCGGGAGGGCGGCCAAAAACATTCAGTACTTC. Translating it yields CASSPEPGTSGRAAKNIQYF.

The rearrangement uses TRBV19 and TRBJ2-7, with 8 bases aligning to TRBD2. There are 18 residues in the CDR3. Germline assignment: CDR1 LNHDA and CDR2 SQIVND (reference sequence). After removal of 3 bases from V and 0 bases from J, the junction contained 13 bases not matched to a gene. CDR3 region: CASSIRSGSGSPSYEQYF. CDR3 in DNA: TGTGCCAGTAGTATCCGAAGCGGAAGCGGGAGCCCCTCCTACGAGCAGTACTTC.

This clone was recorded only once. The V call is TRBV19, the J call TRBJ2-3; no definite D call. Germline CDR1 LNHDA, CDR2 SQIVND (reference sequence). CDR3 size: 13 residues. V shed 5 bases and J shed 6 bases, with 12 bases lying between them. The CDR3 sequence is CASSLSSRDTQYF. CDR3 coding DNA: TGTGCCAGTAGTCTCTCTTCCAGGGATACGCAGTATTTT.

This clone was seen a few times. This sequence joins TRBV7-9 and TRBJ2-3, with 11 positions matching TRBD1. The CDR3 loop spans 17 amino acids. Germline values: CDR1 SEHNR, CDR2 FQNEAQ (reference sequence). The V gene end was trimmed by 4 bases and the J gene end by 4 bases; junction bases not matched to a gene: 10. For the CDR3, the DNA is TGTGCCAGCAGCTCGCCTGCCGGACAGGGGGCATCAGATACGCAGTATTTT. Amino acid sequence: CASSSPAGQGASDTQYF.

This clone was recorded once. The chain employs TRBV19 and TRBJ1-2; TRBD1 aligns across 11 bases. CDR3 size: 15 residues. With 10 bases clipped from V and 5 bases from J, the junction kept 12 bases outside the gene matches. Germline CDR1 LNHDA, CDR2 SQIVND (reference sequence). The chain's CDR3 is CATAGTGGSRYGYTF. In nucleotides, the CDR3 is TGTGCCACTGCCGGGACAGGGGGAAGTCGATATGGCTACACCTTC. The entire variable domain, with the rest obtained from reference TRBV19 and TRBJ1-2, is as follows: DGGITQSPKYLFRKEGQNVTLSCEQNLNHDAMYWYRQDPGQGLRLIYYSQIVNDFQKGDIAEGYSVSREKKESFPLTVTSAQKNPTAFYLCATAGTGGSRYGYTFGSGTRLTVV.

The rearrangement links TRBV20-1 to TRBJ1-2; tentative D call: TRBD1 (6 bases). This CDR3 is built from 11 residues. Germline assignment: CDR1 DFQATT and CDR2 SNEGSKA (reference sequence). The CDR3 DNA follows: TGCAGGGGGGAGGGGGGTAATGGCTACACCTTC. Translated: CRGEGGNGYTF.

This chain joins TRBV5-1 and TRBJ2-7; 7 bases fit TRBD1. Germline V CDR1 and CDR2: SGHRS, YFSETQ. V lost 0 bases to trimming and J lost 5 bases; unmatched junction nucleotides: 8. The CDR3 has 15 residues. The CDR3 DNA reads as TGCGCCAGCAGCTTGGGGGTGACAGGGCTAAACGAGCAGTACTTC. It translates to CASSLGVTGLNEQYF. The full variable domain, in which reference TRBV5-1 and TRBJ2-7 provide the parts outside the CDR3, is KAGVTQTPRYLIKTRGQQVTLSCSPISGHRSVSWYQQTPGQGLQFLFEYFSETQRNKGNFPGRFSGRQFSNSRSEMNVSTLELGDSALYLCASSLGVTGLNEQYFGPGTRLTVT.

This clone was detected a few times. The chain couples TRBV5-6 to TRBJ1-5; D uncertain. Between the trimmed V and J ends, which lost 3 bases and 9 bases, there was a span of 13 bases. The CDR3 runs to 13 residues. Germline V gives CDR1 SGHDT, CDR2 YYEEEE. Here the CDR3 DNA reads TGTGCCAGCAGCTCCGGGTCCGTCGGGCCCCAGCATTTT. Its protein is CASSSGSVGPQHF. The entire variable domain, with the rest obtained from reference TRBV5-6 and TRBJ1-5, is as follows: DAGVTQSPTHLIKTRGQQVTLRCSPKSGHDTVSWYQQALGQGPQFIFQYYEEEERQRGNFPDRFSGHQFPNYSSELNVNALLLGDSALYLCASSSGSVGPQHFGDGTRLSIL.

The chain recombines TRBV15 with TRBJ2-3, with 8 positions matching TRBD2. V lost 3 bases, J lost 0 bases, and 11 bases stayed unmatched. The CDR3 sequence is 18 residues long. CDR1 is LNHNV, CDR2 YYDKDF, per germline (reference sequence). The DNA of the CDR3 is TGTGCCACCAGCAGTCCCATTACAAGCGGGAGAAGCACAGATACGCAGTATTTT. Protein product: CATSSPITSGRSTDTQYF.

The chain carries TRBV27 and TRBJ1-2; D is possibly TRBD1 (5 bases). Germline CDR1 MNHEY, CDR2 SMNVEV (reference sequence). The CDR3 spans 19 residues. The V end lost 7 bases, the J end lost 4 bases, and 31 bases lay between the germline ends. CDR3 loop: CASIDRMPRGEGSGYGYTF. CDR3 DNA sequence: TGTGCCAGCATCGACCGGATGCCGCGGGGGGAGGGTAGTGGCTATGGCTACACCTTC.

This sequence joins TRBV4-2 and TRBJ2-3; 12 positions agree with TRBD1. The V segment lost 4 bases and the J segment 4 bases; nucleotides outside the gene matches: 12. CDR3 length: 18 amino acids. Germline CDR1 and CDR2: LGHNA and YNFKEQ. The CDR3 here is CASSRKSAGTGGADTQYF. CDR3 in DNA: TGTGCCAGCAGCCGAAAAAGTGCCGGGACAGGGGGCGCAGATACGCAGTATTTT.

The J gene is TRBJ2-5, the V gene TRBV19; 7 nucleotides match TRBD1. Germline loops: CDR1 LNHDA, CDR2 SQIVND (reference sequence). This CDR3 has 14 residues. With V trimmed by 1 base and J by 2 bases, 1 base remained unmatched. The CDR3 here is CASSIGQGQETQYF. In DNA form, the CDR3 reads TGTGCCAGTAGTATAGGACAGGGTCAAGAGACCCAGTACTTC. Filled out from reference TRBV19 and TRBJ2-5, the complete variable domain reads DGGITQSPKYLFRKEGQNVTLSCEQNLNHDAMYWYRQDPGQGLRLIYYSQIVNDFQKGDIAEGYSVSREKKESFPLTVTSAQKNPTAFYLCASSIGQGQETQYFGPGTRLLVL.